This T cell receptor (beta chain) stems from a study of T-cell memory formation after mild COVID-19. Study overall: Clusters were largely donor specific.

Barcoded TCR alpha and TCR beta cDNA libraries with UMIs came from 5'RACE using constant-segment primers. MiXCR was run by TCRdb on the 5' RACE reads, yielding one entry per CDR3 protein. The data show roughly 80,000 distinct CDR3 sequences, around a quarter seen once. Trimming took 4 bases from V and 7 from J, leaving 14 bases between them. The germline V gene has CDR1 MGHRA and CDR2 YSYEKL. The CDR3 extends over 14 amino acids. The chain employs TRBV4-1 and TRBJ1-5; D may be TRBD1 (5 bases). The TCR originated in a man between 18 and 35 years old who had mild COVID-19 (a few samples of this study predate the infection). Cell type and time point are not known. The sequenced material came from PBMCs or a T cell subset sorted from them (not recorded which). CDR3 sequence: CASSPEGQRQPQHF. DNA of the CDR3: TGCGCCAGCAGCCCCGAGGGGCAGCGGCAGCCCCAGCATTTT.